These 10 T cell receptor beta chains originate from one sample sequenced in a study of T cell responses to AZD1222 COVID-19 vaccine. Only in-frame clones appear in the TCRdb table, and some are missing; sequencing was by immunoSEQ multiplex PCR. Of about 110,000 clones in the sample, around 83% were seen once. Here the sequenced sample was peripheral blood, taken on day 0 of AZD1222 vaccination. The receptors here all came from an adult in good health.

CDR3 region: CASRIRTGVGGYSNQPQHF. The CDR3 DNA reads TGTGCAAGTCGCATAAGGACAGGGGTAGGGGGATATAGCAATCAGCCCCAGCATTTT. The rearrangement links TRBV12-2 to TRBJ1-5; whether TRBD1, the table's D call, matches the DNA was not checked. TRBV12-2 is assigned pseudogene status. CDR3 size: 19 residues.

V is TRBV24-1 and J is TRBJ2-1; 8 bases line up with TRBD2. Germline V gene data show CDR1 as KGHDR and CDR2 as SFDVKD. The trim removed 3 bases at V and 6 bases at J, leaving 6 bases unmatched. The CDR3 sequence is 15 residues long. The CDR3, as DNA: TGTGCCACCAGTGATGAAGCGGGGGATGTCAATGAGCAGTTCTTC. Residues: CATSDEAGDVNEQFF.

The gene calls are TRBV5-1 and TRBJ2-5, with D tentatively TRBD1 (5 bases). The germline V and J ends were trimmed by 2 bases and 5 bases, with 10 bases remaining between them. There are 13 residues in the CDR3. The germline V gene has CDR1 SGHRS and CDR2 YFSETQ. The CDR3 nucleotides read TGCGCCAGCAGCTTTTCCCCAGGGGAGACCCAGTACTTC. Translating gives CASSFSPGETQYF.

The gene calls are TRBV27 and TRBJ1-2, with a weak D call TRBD1 (5 bases). With 3 bases removed from V and 3 bases from J, the gap between germline ends came to 11 bases. There are 14 residues in the CDR3. Germline values: CDR1 MNHEY, CDR2 SMNVEV (reference sequence). CDR3 sequence reads: CASSFYGGDYGYTF. The CDR3 coding sequence is TGTGCCAGCAGTTTTTACGGGGGAGACTATGGCTACACCTTC.

This rearrangement joins TRBV15 to TRBJ2-3, with D perhaps TRBD2 (7 bases). The germline V and J ends were trimmed by 3 bases and 4 bases, with 17 bases remaining between them. The CDR3 covers 16 residues. Germline V gene sequence: CDR1 LNHNV, CDR2 YYDKDF (reference sequence). The CDR3 DNA sequence: TGTGCCACCAGCAGGAGGGGGGGGGCCAGGTCAGATACGCAGTATTTT. This sequence encodes CATSRRGGARSDTQYF.

The CDR3 region is CASSYLTGLAEAFF. CDR3 sequence (DNA): TGTGCCAGCAGTTATTTGACAGGGTTGGCTGAAGCTTTCTTT. The chain combines TRBV6-6 with TRBJ1-1; the match to TRBD1 covers 7 bases. V shed 3 bases and J 6 bases; nucleotides not matched to a gene: 7. CDR1 and CDR2 (germline): MNHNY, SVGAGI (reference sequence). CDR3 length: 14 amino acids.

The J gene is TRBJ1-5, the V gene TRBV7-8, with 10 nucleotides matching TRBD1. The CDR3 spans 16 residues. Germline V gives CDR1 SGHVS, CDR2 FQNEAQ. V lost 5 bases, J lost 6 bases, and 10 bases stayed unmatched. The DNA for the CDR3 is TGTGCCAGCAGCCCAATGGGACAGGGGAATAGTCAGCCCCAGCATTTT. Translation: CASSPMGQGNSQPQHF.

The genes are TRBV28 and TRBJ1-5; D may be TRBD1 (6 bases). Trimming stripped 2 bases from V and 4 bases from J, with 9 bases between. The CDR3 is made up of 14 amino acids. The germline CDR1 and CDR2 sequences are MDHEN and SYDVKM. CDR3 in DNA: TGTGCCAGCAGTTTAGGCAGGGGAAATCAGCCCCAGCATTTT. Protein sequence: CASSLGRGNQPQHF.

The chain is built from TRBV5-4 and TRBJ2-7; 9 bases are shared with TRBD2. The CDR3 is made up of 16 amino acids. V was pared by 4 bases and J by 4 bases, with 12 bases of the junction left unmatched. In germline, CDR1 is SGHNT, CDR2 YYREEE (reference sequence). CDR3 coding DNA: TGTGCCAGCAGCCTATCCAGCGGGGGGCGAAGGTACGAGCAGTACTTC. Protein sequence: CASSLSSGGRRYEQYF.

The rearrangement uses TRBV18 and TRBJ2-1; weak D call: TRBD1 (6 bases). The CDR3 is 14 amino acids. Deletions cut 2 bases from V and 9 bases from J, with 14 bases between. CDR1 and CDR2 (germline): KGHSH, LQKENI. In DNA form, the CDR3 reads TGTGCCAGCTCACCAAGACAGGTTGGGGGTGAGCAGTTCTTC. The encoded protein is CASSPRQVGGEQFF.